This is a list of T cell receptor beta chains from one sample in a study of sequential checkpoint blockade in melanoma. Using immunoSEQ multiplex PCR, the repertoire was profiled, and TCRdb retains in-frame clones only, with some absent. Found here are more than 15,000 clones, roughly two thirds of them singletons; the top ten hold 21%. Sequenced here: CD8+ T cells sorted from blood (inferred from file names), sampled from a patient given nivolumab and ipilimumab in sequence. These receptors all stem from a human donor with melanoma. CDR3s include the opening cysteine and the closing phenylalanine or tryptophan. D genes are given only for firm matches. A clone size is listed for some rows: how often the clone was seen (once, few, many), or a class if it is expanded.

V	D	J	size	CDR3	DNA
TRBV19	TRBD1	TRBJ2-7	-	CACAATGDPYEQYF	TGTGCCTGTGCCGCGACAGGGGATCCCTACGAGCAGTACTTC
TRBV27	TRBD2	TRBJ2-7	-	CASRPGTSGIYEQYF	TGTGCCAGCAGACCCGGGACTAGCGGAATCTACGAGCAGTACTTC
TRBV16	TRBD2	TRBJ2-7	-	CASSRGPAGGREQYF	TGTGCCAGCAGCCGGGGGCCAGCGGGGGGGCGAGAGCAGTACTTC
TRBV7-2	-	TRBJ1-1	-	CASSFRTDEAFF	TGTGCCAGCAGCTTCCGGACAGATGAAGCTTTCTTT
TRBV11-2	TRBD1	TRBJ2-7	-	CASSLPRRDRDPSYEQYF	TGTGCCAGCAGCTTACCCAGAAGGGACAGGGACCCGTCCTACGAGCAGTACTTC
TRBV6-4	TRBD1	TRBJ1-2	medium-sized	CASSDSTGDGYTF	TGTGCCAGCAGTGACTCGACAGGGGATGGCTACACCTTC
TRBV5-5	-	TRBJ1-5	-	CASRPGVGNQPQHF	TGTGCCAGCAGGCCCGGGGTCGGCAATCAGCCCCAGCATTTT
TRBV7-9	-	TRBJ2-7	-	CASSLGSLPYEQYF	TGTGCCAGCAGCTTAGGCAGTCTCCCCTACGAGCAGTACTTC
TRBV15	TRBD1	TRBJ1-4	-	CATSRDVQGFNEKLFF	TGTGCCACCAGCAGAGATGTACAGGGGTTTAATGAAAAACTGTTTTTT
TRBV4-2	TRBD2	TRBJ2-1	-	CASSQKLAGGPYEQFF	TGTGCCAGCAGCCAAAAACTAGCGGGGGGGCCTTATGAGCAGTTCTTC
TRBV10-2	-	TRBJ2-5	-	CASSESSRGETQYF	TGCGCCAGCAGTGAGTCGTCACGGGGAGAGACCCAGTACTTC
TRBV5-8	-	TRBJ1-6	-	CASSLYSGASPLHF	TGTGCCAGCAGCTTGTACTCTGGTGCTTCACCCCTCCACTTT
TRBV6-6	TRBD1	TRBJ1-2	-	CASSWTGKVSNYGYTF	TGTGCCAGCAGTTGGACAGGGAAAGTATCTAACTATGGCTACACCTTC
TRBV11-2	-	TRBJ2-5	-	CASSLSIAFQETQYF	TGTGCCAGCAGCTTATCAATAGCCTTCCAAGAGACCCAGTACTTC
TRBV6-4	-	TRBJ1-1	few	CASSPQGTNTEAFF	TGTGCCAGCAGTCCACAGGGAACGAACACTGAAGCTTTCTTT
TRBV11-1	-	TRBJ1-1	few	CASSLVQGGTEAFF	TGTGCCAGCAGCTTAGTCCAGGGCGGCACTGAAGCTTTCTTT
TRBV19	-	TRBJ1-1	-	CASSLAGNTEAFF	TGTGCCAGTAGCCTGGCAGGGAACACTGAAGCTTTCTTT
TRBV10-3	TRBD1	TRBJ1-6	-	CAAHEGAQNSPLHF	TGTGCCGCTCACGAGGGGGCTCAGAATTCACCCCTCCACTTT
TRBV6-4	TRBD1	TRBJ2-7	few	CASSEVTGGFHEQYF	TGTGCCAGCAGTGAAGTTACAGGGGGGTTTCACGAGCAGTACTTC
TRBV6-1	-	TRBJ1-1	-	CASSRGMNTEAFF	TGTGCCAGCAGTAGAGGGATGAACACTGAAGCTTTCTTT
TRBV4-1	TRBD1	TRBJ1-2	-	CASSQVSPDREDGYTF	TGCGCCAGCAGCCAAGTCAGTCCCGACAGGGAGGATGGCTACACCTTC
TRBV27	-	TRBJ1-1	-	CASGEGYTEAFF	TGTGCCAGCGGGGAGGGGTACACTGAAGCTTTCTTT
TRBV27	TRBD1	TRBJ1-2	-	CASSKQGDYGYTF	TGTGCCAGCAGTAAACAGGGGGACTATGGCTACACCTTC
TRBV29-1	TRBD2	TRBJ2-7	-	CSVGGGSSATYEQYF	TGCAGCGTTGGCGGGGGTAGCTCAGCTACCTACGAGCAGTACTTC
TRBV12-5	TRBD1	TRBJ1-2	-	CASGPQGALFGYTF	TGTGCTAGTGGTCCTCAGGGGGCTTTATTTGGCTACACCTTC
TRBV5-4	-	TRBJ2-2	-	CASSLDFEGESGELFF	TGTGCCAGCAGCTTGGATTTCGAGGGTGAGAGCGGGGAGCTGTTTTTT
TRBV5-4	-	TRBJ1-2	-	CASSPLGGNYGYTF	TGTGCCAGCAGCCCATTGGGAGGAAACTATGGCTACACCTTC
TRBV6-1	-	TRBJ1-1	-	CASRGTWMNTEAFF	TGTGCCAGCAGGGGGACTTGGATGAACACTGAAGCTTTCTTT
TRBV27	TRBD2	TRBJ2-1	-	CASSRTSGGNEQFF	TGTGCCAGCAGTCGGACTAGCGGGGGCAATGAGCAGTTCTTC
TRBV10-3	-	TRBJ1-1	few	CAISESEESTEAFF	TGTGCCATCAGTGAGTCAGAGGAAAGTACTGAAGCTTTCTTT
TRBV19	TRBD1	TRBJ1-5	few	CASSDRGDQPQHF	TGTGCCAGTTCGGACAGGGGCGATCAGCCCCAGCATTTT
TRBV29-1	-	TRBJ2-7	-	CSVWEAETEQYF	TGCAGCGTCTGGGAGGCCGAGACGGAGCAGTACTTC
TRBV6-1	TRBD1	TRBJ2-1	-	CASSEGTGFYNEQFF	TGTGCCAGCAGTGAAGGGACAGGGTTCTACAATGAGCAGTTCTTC
TRBV4-1	TRBD2	TRBJ2-7	-	CASSQIAGVGYEQYF	TGCGCCAGCAGCCAGATAGCGGGAGTCGGCTACGAGCAGTACTTC
TRBV6-5	-	TRBJ1-2	few	CASSDSGGPVKGYTF	TGTGCCAGCAGTGACTCGGGGGGTCCGGTAAAGGGCTACACCTTC
TRBV27	TRBD1	TRBJ2-7	-	CASRVNRGAPYEQYF	TGTGCCAGCAGGGTTAACAGGGGGGCCCCCTACGAGCAGTACTTC
TRBV28	TRBD1	TRBJ2-7	-	CASSFRRDRAYEQYF	TGTGCCAGCAGTTTTCGCCGGGACAGAGCCTACGAGCAGTACTTC
TRBV6-1	-	TRBJ1-3	medium-sized	CASSELQGNTIYF	TGTGCCAGCAGTGAACTACAGGGAAACACCATATATTTT
TRBV28	TRBD1	TRBJ1-5	-	CASSLQWTGGQPQHF	TGTGCCAGCAGTTTACAATGGACAGGGGGTCAGCCCCAGCATTTT
TRBV5-1	-	TRBJ1-2	-	CASSWGTNYGYTF	TGCGCCAGCAGCTGGGGGACAAACTATGGCTACACCTTC
TRBV12-5	-	TRBJ2-7	-	CASGLTPEEQYF	TGTGCTAGTGGTCTTACCCCGGAGGAGCAGTACTTC
TRBV6-5	-	TRBJ1-1	few	CASSYSAGWGTEAFF	TGTGCCAGCAGTTACTCGGCAGGGTGGGGCACTGAAGCTTTCTTT
TRBV6-1	TRBD2	TRBJ2-3	-	CASSGLAGGPDTQYF	TGTGCCAGCAGTGGACTAGCGGGGGGGCCAGATACGCAGTATTTT
TRBV4-1	-	TRBJ1-5	-	CASSQVSTDPNQPQHF	TGTGCCAGCAGCCAAGTCTCGACAGATCCGAATCAGCCCCAGCATTTT
TRBV18	-	TRBJ2-6	-	CASSPFSAAGMRGANVLTF	TGTGCCAGCTCACCTTTTTCGGCCGCCGGGATGCGAGGGGCCAACGTCCTGACTTTC